The rows below give T cell receptor beta chains drawn from one sample of a study of regulatory T cells in long-lasting Graves disease. TCRdb redid the calling of the multiplex PCR reads with MiXCR, one entry per CDR3 protein. The sample shows about 340,000 distinct CDR3 sequences, around 20% of them seen only once. The starting material was peripheral blood mononuclear cells (PBMCs), obtained when the disease was refractory, from a patient treated with antithyroid drugs. The origin of the receptors is a female donor with Graves disease. Both conserved end residues are part of each CDR3. The D gene is left open where the match is weak. Part of the rows lack a size; the others show once, few, many or a class for expanded clones.

cdr3_length: 14
v_call: TRBV3-1
clone_size: many
d_call: .
j_call: TRBJ2-7
cdr3_aa: CASSSSGRTGEQYF
cdr3_nt: TGTGCCAGCAGCTCCTCAGGGCGAACAGGCGAGCAGTACTTC

cdr3_length: 15
v_call: TRBV18
clone_size: few
d_call: TRBD1
j_call: TRBJ2-2
cdr3_aa: CASSLRTGNTGELFF
cdr3_nt: TGTGCCAGCAGCTTACGGACAGGGAACACCGGGGAGCTGTTTTTT

cdr3_length: 13
v_call: TRBV3-1
clone_size: few
d_call: .
j_call: TRBJ2-7
cdr3_aa: CASSQEGPYEQYF
cdr3_nt: TGTGCCAGCAGCCAAGAGGGACCTTACGAGCAGTACTTC

cdr3_length: 16
v_call: TRBV20-1
clone_size: many
d_call: .
j_call: TRBJ2-4
cdr3_aa: CSASQPREVAKNIQYF
cdr3_nt: TGCAGTGCTTCCCAGCCAAGGGAGGTAGCCAAAAACATTCAGTACTTC

cdr3_length: 13
v_call: TRBV7-2
clone_size: .
d_call: .
j_call: TRBJ2-7
cdr3_aa: CASSLDMIPEQYF
cdr3_nt: TGTGCCAGCAGCTTAGATATGATCCCTGAGCAGTACTTC

cdr3_length: 14
v_call: TRBV14
clone_size: few
d_call: .
j_call: TRBJ2-7
cdr3_aa: CASSQDLGRGEQYF
cdr3_nt: TGTGCCAGCAGCCAAGATCTTGGCCGAGGCGAGCAGTACTTC

cdr3_length: 13
v_call: TRBV7-2
clone_size: few
d_call: .
j_call: TRBJ2-3
cdr3_aa: CASSLGSTDTQYF
cdr3_nt: TGTGCCAGCAGCTTAGGGAGCACAGATACGCAGTATTTT

cdr3_length: 17
v_call: TRBV19
clone_size: .
d_call: .
j_call: TRBJ2-7
cdr3_aa: CASSRETVPPFSYEQYF
cdr3_nt: TGTGCCAGTAGTCGGGAGACAGTCCCCCCTTTCTCCTACGAGCAGTACTTC

cdr3_length: 15
v_call: TRBV20-1
clone_size: .
d_call: TRBD2
j_call: TRBJ2-3
cdr3_aa: CSPLNGGGRGDTQYF
cdr3_nt: TGCAGTCCCCTAAATGGGGGGGGTCGGGGAGATACGCAGTATTTT

cdr3_length: 16
v_call: TRBV3-1
clone_size: many
d_call: .
j_call: TRBJ2-7
cdr3_aa: CASSQLWGTSSYEQYF
cdr3_nt: TGTGCCAGCAGCCAACTGTGGGGGACATCTTCTTACGAGCAGTACTTC

cdr3_length: 14
v_call: TRBV10-3
clone_size: .
d_call: .
j_call: TRBJ2-7
cdr3_aa: CAITPGTPSYEQYF
cdr3_nt: TGTGCCATCACCCCCGGGACTCCCTCCTACGAGCAGTACTTC

cdr3_length: 15
v_call: TRBV30
clone_size: .
d_call: .
j_call: TRBJ1-1
cdr3_aa: CAWSGEAGVPTEAFF
cdr3_nt: TGTGCCTGGAGTGGGGAGGCGGGGGTTCCCACTGAAGCTTTCTTT

cdr3_length: 15
v_call: TRBV6-5
clone_size: many
d_call: .
j_call: TRBJ1-4
cdr3_aa: CASSSPGGGNEKLFF
cdr3_nt: TGTGCCAGCAGTTCCCCGGGAGGGGGGAATGAAAAACTGTTTTTT

cdr3_length: 14
v_call: TRBV30
clone_size: many
d_call: TRBD1
j_call: TRBJ1-1
cdr3_aa: CAWTRDRTSWGAFF
cdr3_nt: TGTGCCTGGACTCGGGACAGGACGTCTTGGGGAGCTTTCTTT

cdr3_length: 11
v_call: TRBV24-1
clone_size: many
d_call: .
j_call: TRBJ1-2
cdr3_aa: CATSDLRTITF
cdr3_nt: TGTGCCACCAGTGATTTGCGGACGATTACCTTC

cdr3_length: 14
v_call: TRBV19
clone_size: .
d_call: TRBD1
j_call: TRBJ2-7
cdr3_aa: CASSNDRVSYEQYF
cdr3_nt: TGTGCCAGTAGTAACGACAGGGTCTCCTACGAGCAGTACTTC

cdr3_length: 22
v_call: TRBV7-2
clone_size: many
d_call: TRBD1
j_call: TRBJ1-2
cdr3_aa: CASPPGRGSARRRTGNNYGYTF
cdr3_nt: TGTGCCAGCCCACCGGGGCGGGGTTCGGCGCGCCGTAGGACAGGGAATAACTATGGCTACACCTTC

cdr3_length: 15
v_call: TRBV11-2
clone_size: many
d_call: TRBD1
j_call: TRBJ1-2
cdr3_aa: CASSSLSDRAYGYTF
cdr3_nt: TGTGCCAGCAGCTCCCTCTCGGACAGGGCCTATGGCTACACCTTC

cdr3_length: 16
v_call: TRBV12-3/TRBV12-4
clone_size: .
d_call: TRBD1
j_call: TRBJ2-7
cdr3_aa: CASRPLPGQGFNEQYF
cdr3_nt: TGTGCCAGCCGCCCGCTCCCGGGACAGGGGTTCAACGAGCAGTACTTC

cdr3_length: 13
v_call: TRBV28
clone_size: few
d_call: TRBD1
j_call: TRBJ2-4
cdr3_aa: CASSADRDDIQYF
cdr3_nt: TGTGCCAGCAGTGCCGACAGGGATGACATTCAGTACTTC

cdr3_length: 13
v_call: TRBV5-1
clone_size: few
d_call: TRBD1
j_call: TRBJ2-7
cdr3_aa: CATLQGAAVEQYF
cdr3_nt: TGCGCCACCCTACAGGGGGCTGCAGTGGAGCAGTACTTC

cdr3_length: 16
v_call: TRBV10-2
clone_size: .
d_call: TRBD1
j_call: TRBJ2-7
cdr3_aa: CASRTSGTGTPYEQYF
cdr3_nt: TGCGCCAGCAGGACCTCCGGGACAGGGACCCCCTACGAGCAGTACTTC

cdr3_length: 13
v_call: TRBV12-3/TRBV12-4
clone_size: many
d_call: TRBD2
j_call: TRBJ2-7
cdr3_aa: CASRASGRLEQYF
cdr3_nt: TGTGCCAGCAGGGCTAGCGGGAGACTCGAGCAGTACTTC

cdr3_length: 17
v_call: TRBV28
clone_size: many
d_call: TRBD2
j_call: TRBJ2-5
cdr3_aa: CASSTRLAGGPLETQYF
cdr3_nt: TGTGCCAGCAGTACTCGGCTAGCGGGAGGGCCTTTGGAGACCCAGTACTTC

cdr3_length: 13
v_call: TRBV10-3
clone_size: many
d_call: TRBD1
j_call: TRBJ2-5
cdr3_aa: CAISDGTGRPQYF
cdr3_nt: TGTGCCATCAGTGATGGGACAGGGAGGCCCCAGTACTTC

cdr3_length: 15
v_call: TRBV7-8
clone_size: many
d_call: .
j_call: TRBJ2-5
cdr3_aa: CASSLAYRVGETQYF
cdr3_nt: TGTGCCAGCAGCTTAGCCTACAGGGTCGGAGAGACCCAGTACTTC

cdr3_length: 15
v_call: TRBV3-1
clone_size: few
d_call: .
j_call: TRBJ1-1
cdr3_aa: CASSQDWGVNTEAFF
cdr3_nt: TGTGCCAGCAGCCAAGATTGGGGGGTGAACACTGAAGCTTTCTTT

cdr3_length: 15
v_call: TRBV7-9
clone_size: .
d_call: .
j_call: TRBJ2-7
cdr3_aa: CASSLGGRSSYEQYF
cdr3_nt: TGTGCCAGCAGCTTAGGCGGGCGTAGCTCCTACGAGCAGTACTTC

cdr3_length: 14
v_call: TRBV4-3
clone_size: .
d_call: .
j_call: TRBJ1-6
cdr3_aa: CASSQDRGASPLHF
cdr3_nt: TGCGCCAGCAGCCAAGATAGGGGCGCCTCACCCCTCCACTTT

cdr3_length: 13
v_call: TRBV20-1
clone_size: many
d_call: TRBD1
j_call: TRBJ2-7
cdr3_aa: CSARVTTGTEQYF
cdr3_nt: TGCAGTGCTAGGGTTACGACAGGGACCGAGCAGTACTTC

cdr3_length: 16
v_call: TRBV4-2
clone_size: .
d_call: .
j_call: TRBJ1-4
cdr3_aa: CASSQDPGETNEKLFF
cdr3_nt: TGTGCCAGCAGCCAAGACCCAGGGGAAACTAATGAAAAACTGTTTTTT

cdr3_length: 14
v_call: TRBV5-1
clone_size: many
d_call: .
j_call: TRBJ2-7
cdr3_aa: CASSPRQGGYEQYF
cdr3_nt: TGTGCCAGCTCACCTCGACAGGGAGGGTACGAGCAGTACTTC

cdr3_length: 14
v_call: TRBV6-2/TRBV6-3
clone_size: few
d_call: TRBD2
j_call: TRBJ2-5
cdr3_aa: CASSYGREVKAQYF
cdr3_nt: TGTGCCAGCAGTTACGGGAGGGAGGTTAAGGCCCAGTACTTC

cdr3_length: 16
v_call: TRBV5-1
clone_size: .
d_call: .
j_call: TRBJ1-2
cdr3_aa: CASSLGLVSRTYGYTF
cdr3_nt: TGCGCCAGCAGCTTAGGACTTGTATCAAGGACCTATGGCTACACCTTC

cdr3_length: 13
v_call: TRBV4-1
clone_size: .
d_call: .
j_call: TRBJ1-1
cdr3_aa: CASSQDHPGRAFF
cdr3_nt: TGCGCCAGCAGCCAAGACCACCCCGGCCGGGCTTTCTTT

cdr3_length: 16
v_call: TRBV7-9
clone_size: .
d_call: .
j_call: TRBJ2-3
cdr3_aa: CASSSTDRTSTDTQYF
cdr3_nt: TGTGCCAGCAGCTCAACGGACCGGACTAGCACAGATACGCAGTATTTT

cdr3_length: 15
v_call: TRBV12-5
clone_size: .
d_call: TRBD2
j_call: TRBJ2-3
cdr3_aa: CASALAGASTDTQYF
cdr3_nt: TGTGCTAGTGCCCTAGCGGGGGCCAGCACAGATACGCAGTATTTT

cdr3_length: 13
v_call: TRBV12-3/TRBV12-4
clone_size: many
d_call: TRBD1
j_call: TRBJ2-5
cdr3_aa: CASSGQGLQTQYF
cdr3_nt: TGTGCCAGCAGCGGACAGGGTTTACAGACCCAGTACTTC

cdr3_length: 18
v_call: TRBV2
clone_size: many
d_call: TRBD2
j_call: TRBJ2-7
cdr3_aa: CASSDPGLAGGITYEQYF
cdr3_nt: TGTGCCAGCAGCGACCCGGGACTAGCGGGAGGGATCACCTACGAGCAGTACTTC

cdr3_length: 13
v_call: TRBV28
clone_size: many
d_call: TRBD1
j_call: TRBJ2-7
cdr3_aa: CASRDRGRYEQYF
cdr3_nt: TGTGCCAGCAGGGACAGGGGGCGGTACGAGCAGTACTTC

cdr3_length: 16
v_call: TRBV6-5
clone_size: many
d_call: TRBD2
j_call: TRBJ2-7
cdr3_aa: CASSYRTSGSTYEQYF
cdr3_nt: TGTGCCAGCAGTTACAGGACTAGCGGGAGCACGTACGAGCAGTACTTC

cdr3_length: 14
v_call: TRBV3-1
clone_size: .
d_call: .
j_call: TRBJ2-2
cdr3_aa: CASSRGRDTGELFF
cdr3_nt: TGTGCCAGCAGCCGGGGCAGGGACACCGGGGAGCTGTTTTTT

cdr3_length: 13
v_call: TRBV12-3/TRBV12-4
clone_size: many
d_call: TRBD1
j_call: TRBJ1-6
cdr3_aa: CASSFTGGSPLHF
cdr3_nt: TGTGCCAGCAGTTTTACAGGGGGTTCACCCCTCCACTTT

cdr3_length: 14
v_call: TRBV10-3
clone_size: few
d_call: .
j_call: TRBJ1-3
cdr3_aa: CAISESTGGNTIYF
cdr3_nt: TGTGCCATCAGTGAGTCTACAGGAGGAAACACCATATATTTT

cdr3_length: 15
v_call: TRBV2
clone_size: once
d_call: TRBD2
j_call: TRBJ2-5
cdr3_aa: CDSSPGTSGRETQYF
cdr3_nt: TGTGACAGCAGCCCGGGGACTAGCGGGAGAGAGACCCAGTACTTC

cdr3_length: 14
v_call: TRBV11-3
clone_size: many
d_call: TRBD1
j_call: TRBJ2-7
cdr3_aa: CASSLGGTGYEQYF
cdr3_nt: TGTGCCAGCAGCTTAGGCGGGACAGGCTACGAGCAGTACTTC